The sequence of this T cell receptor beta chain was determined in a study of PD-1 blockade in classical Hodgkin lymphoma. Measured with immunoSEQ multiplex PCR; TCRdb has only the in-frame clones, and not every one. This sample carries about 6,000 clones, roughly half of them seen once, and the ten largest clones take roughly 15%. Each and every patient relapsed after autologous stem cell transplantation, and patients got differing brentuximab vedotin exposure. The CD8+ T cells came from thawed PBMCs through magnetic negative selection. With V trimmed by 3 bases and J by 6 bases, 1 base remained unmatched. This CDR3 contains 13 residues. The germline CDR1 and CDR2 sequences are LNHNV and YYDKDF (reference sequence).

The receptor was derived from a human donor with classical Hodgkin lymphoma. The chain is built from TRBV15 and TRBJ2-7, with 11 nucleotides matching TRBD1. Sequenced here: CD8+ T cells from blood, sampled at baseline. The CDR3 loop reads CATSRDRGLEQYF. The CDR3 DNA sequence: TGTGCCACCAGCAGGGACAGGGGGCTCGAGCAGTACTTC. Variable domain in full (rest from reference TRBV15 and TRBJ2-7): DAMVIQNPRYQVTQFGKPVTLSCSQTLNHNVMYWYQQKSSQAPKLLFHYYDKDFNNEADTPDNFQSRRPNTSFCFLDIRSPGLGDTAMYLCATSRDRGLEQYFGPGTRLTVT.